This T cell receptor beta chain was identified in a study of OX40 agonist ivuxolimab in advanced cancers. Across the study: With ivuxolimab, an agonistic anti-OX40 (CD134) antibody, patients were treated. The study reported partial responses in three patients: one hepatocellular carcinoma, two cutaneous melanoma.

This CDR3 region has 14 residues. The ends were cut back, 5 bases at V and 2 bases at J, with 14 bases in the middle. Germline loops: CDR1 SGHNT, CDR2 YYREEE (reference sequence). A word on this clone: The antigen is undetermined.

Study-level points and caveats: Blood T cells, both CD4+ and CD8+, expanded clonally by week 6 at 0.1 to 3.0 mg/kg.

Data came from immunoSEQ multiplex PCR; TCRdb stores just in-frame clones and leaves some out. The data contain around 37,000 clones, more than 80% of them singletons. The receptor comes from an adult with an advanced solid tumor such as melanoma, head and neck, liver or kidney cancer. The V and J genes are TRBV5-4 and TRBJ2-7, with D perhaps matching TRBD1 or TRBD2 (5 bases each). The starting material was CD4+ or CD8+ T cells sorted from blood, obtained in a trial of the OX40 agonist ivuxolimab. The CDR3 nucleotides read TGTGCCAGCAGTCCCCGGGACGGTACCTACGAGCAGTACTTC. It is translated as CASSPRDGTYEQYF.